The TCR beta chain described here comes from a study of blood T cell repertoires in COVID-19. The protocol was immunoSEQ multiplex PCR, while the TCRdb copy is restricted to in-frame clones and leaves out a portion. The data show about 260,000 clones, over 80% seen once. The study assigned cohorts using participant-reported clinical history. This TCR came from a man aged 50 to 60 who had been exposed to COVID-19. Sequencing was carried out using PBMCs or T cells enriched from blood (not recorded which).

The CDR3 DNA follows: TGTGCCAGCAGTGGGCTAGCTGGAAACACCATATATTTT. It specifies CASSGLAGNTIYF. The chain joins TRBV25-1 to TRBJ1-3; D unresolved. Germline CDR1 is MGHDK and CDR2 is SYGVNS. Trimming stripped 4 bases from V and 2 bases from J, with 6 bases between. The CDR3 sequence is 13 residues long.